Below, 17 T cell receptor beta chains from the same sample are listed, as sequenced in a study of radiation and T cells in renal cell carcinoma. Time point denoted: blood 4 weeks post-SBRT, at nephrectomy. Treatment meaning: 15 Gy SBRT to primary tumor, nephrectomy 4 weeks later. This table comes from immunoSEQ multiplex PCR, and its TCRdb copy is limited to in-frame clones, with some not included. Of approximately 40,000 clones listed, about 84% are singletons. The sequencing here drew on blood, taken from a patient whose treatment included radiotherapy and nephrectomy. All receptors come from a woman in her sixties or seventies with renal cell carcinoma.

The V and J genes are TRBV6-5 and TRBJ2-2, with TRBD1 matching 7 bases. The CDR3 has 15 residues. J gave up 7 bases and V 3 bases, and 8 bases lay outside the gene matches. Germline CDR1 is MNHEY and CDR2 is SVGAGI. CDR3 protein: CASSYQGVVGGELFF. The CDR3 DNA reads as TGTGCCAGCAGTTATCAGGGGGTAGTAGGCGGGGAGCTGTTTTTT.

This clone was detected only a few times. The chain recombines TRBV7-9 with TRBJ2-3, with a possible D match to TRBD2 (5 bases). This CDR3 is built from 14 residues. CDR1 and CDR2 (germline): SEHNR, FQNEAQ (reference sequence). The germline V and J ends were trimmed by 1 base and 4 bases, with 9 bases remaining between them. For the CDR3, the DNA is TGTGCCAGCAGCTTAGTTAGGAGGCCAGATACGCAGTATTTT. Translation: CASSLVRRPDTQYF. Full variable domain (outside the CDR3, taken from reference TRBV7-9 and TRBJ2-3): DTGVSQNPRHKITKRGQNVTFRCDPISEHNRLYWYRQTLGQGPEFLTYFQNEAQLEKSRLLSDRFSAERPKGSFSTLEIQRTEQGDSAMYLCASSLVRRPDTQYFGPGTRLTVL.

There are a few counts of this clone. V gene TRBV7-9 combines with J gene TRBJ2-7, with no clear D. CDR1 is SEHNR, CDR2 FQNEAQ, per germline (reference sequence). The CDR3 length is 14 residues. V dropped 2 bases and J dropped 3 bases, with 11 bases sitting between them. The CDR3 DNA follows: TGTGCCAGCAGCTTAATTGTACAGAGCTACGAGCAGTACTTC. This codes for CASSLIVQSYEQYF. The full variable domain, completed using reference TRBV7-9 and TRBJ2-7, is DTGVSQNPRHKITKRGQNVTFRCDPISEHNRLYWYRQTLGQGPEFLTYFQNEAQLEKSRLLSDRFSAERPKGSFSTLEIQRTEQGDSAMYLCASSLIVQSYEQYFGPGTRLTVT.

The chain recombines TRBV2 with TRBJ2-1; D uncertain. The CDR3 is 15 residues long. Germline assignment: CDR1 SNHLY and CDR2 FYNNEI. Trimming removed 5 bases from V and 7 bases from J, with 18 bases in between. CDR3 bases: TGTGCCAGCAGTCTGCCCATGGGTTCTGCGAATGAGCAGTTCTTC. Protein: CASSLPMGSANEQFF.

This chain links TRBV5-1 with TRBJ1-3, with D possibly TRBD1 on 5 matching bases. There are 15 residues in the CDR3. The germline V gene encodes CDR1 SGHRS and CDR2 YFSETQ. Trimming stripped 4 bases from V and 4 bases from J, with 15 bases between. CDR3 sequence (DNA): TGCGCCAGCAGCGGCGGGGCTGGCAAGGGAAACACCATATATTTT. Translation gives CASSGGAGKGNTIYF.

The chain recombines TRBV7-9 with TRBJ1-1, with 9 bases aligning to TRBD1. V was pared by 5 bases and J by 1 base, with 11 bases of the junction left unmatched. This CDR3 region has 17 residues. CDR1 SEHNR and CDR2 FQNEAQ come from the germline V gene (reference sequence). For the CDR3, the DNA is TGTGCCAGCAGCCCCTTACAGGGGGCTGGTGGGAACACTGAAGCTTTCTTT. Translation: CASSPLQGAGGNTEAFF.

The V call is TRBV7-9, the J call TRBJ2-2; TRBD2 aligns across 10 bases. This CDR3 is built from 16 residues. Germline V gives CDR1 SEHNR, CDR2 FQNEAQ (reference sequence). V lost 4 bases, J lost 2 bases, and 4 bases stayed unmatched. The CDR3 region has the DNA TGTGCCAGCAGCTCAAGGACTAGCGGTAACACCGGGGAGCTGTTTTTT. The encoded protein is CASSSRTSGNTGELFF.

The chain joins TRBV6-6 to TRBJ2-6; 11 nucleotides align to TRBD1. V trimming: 10 bases; J trimming: 1 base; junction bases outside the gene matches: 6. The CDR3 has 16 amino acids. Germline V gene data show CDR1 as MNHNY and CDR2 as SVGAGI (reference sequence). The DNA of the CDR3 is TGTGCCACTCAGGACAGGGGGCTTTCTGGGGCCAACGTCCTGACTTTC. Translation gives CATQDRGLSGANVLTF.

The genes are TRBV7-2 and TRBJ2-7; D is perhaps TRBD2 (7 bases). Germline values: CDR1 SGHTA, CDR2 FQGNSA. V lost 0 bases and J lost 7, with 16 bases in between. This CDR3 contains 15 residues. The CDR3 nucleotides read TGTGCCAGCAGCTTAGCAGGGGGGGACGTCTGGGAGCAGTACTTC. This translates into CASSLAGGDVWEQYF.

V gene TRBV12-5 combines with J gene TRBJ1-5; no firm D call. CDR3 length equals 12 residues. Germline V gene sequence: CDR1 LGHNT, CDR2 FRNRAP. V gave up 5 bases and J gave up 7 bases, with 9 bases separating them. The CDR3 reads CASGLYNQPQHF. In nucleotides, the CDR3 is TGTGCTAGTGGTCTGTATAACCAGCCCCAGCATTTT.

The V and J genes are TRBV10-3 and TRBJ1-3; D ambiguous. Germline loops: CDR1 ENHRY, CDR2 SYGVKD. V was trimmed by 0 bases and J by 8 bases, leaving 11 bases between them. The CDR3 extends over 14 amino acids. The CDR3 DNA sequence: TGTGCCATCAGTGAGTCACTGGACCGTTACACCATATATTTT. Translating gives CAISESLDRYTIYF.

This clone is a singleton in its sample. This rearrangement joins TRBV19 to TRBJ2-7, with D possibly TRBD2 on 6 matching bases. The CDR3 is 14 residues long. Germline-derived CDR1 and CDR2 are LNHDA and SQIVND (reference sequence). Trimming cost V 5 bases and J 7 bases, with 18 bases left between them. CDR3: CASSPRVSGGEQYF. As DNA, the CDR3 is TGTGCCAGTAGTCCCAGGGTTTCCGGAGGGGAGCAGTACTTC.

The J gene is TRBJ1-1, the V gene TRBV19, with 8 bases lining up with TRBD1. CDR1 LNHDA and CDR2 SQIVND come from the germline V gene (reference sequence). The CDR3 totals 14 residues. Trimming removed 2 bases from V and 5 bases from J; junction bases left unmatched: 4. In DNA, the CDR3 is TGTGCCAGTAGTATAACCGGACAGGGAACTGAAGCTTTCTTT. Its protein product is CASSITGQGTEAFF.

In its sample, this clone was seen a few times. The chain uses TRBV29-1 and TRBJ1-1; D not certain. CDR3 length: 9 residues. Germline CDR1 is SQVTM and CDR2 is ANQGSEA. V gave up 4 bases and J gave up 4 bases, with 1 base separating them. In DNA form, the CDR3 reads TGCAGCGTTGGCACTGAAGCTTTCTTT. Its translation: CSVGTEAFF.

The rearrangement links TRBV4-2 to TRBJ2-7; 9 bases match TRBD1. The CDR3 has 16 amino acids. Germline V gene lookup returns CDR1 LGHNA and CDR2 YNFKEQ. Trimming at V came to 3 bases and at J to 0 bases, leaving 6 bases not matched to a gene. Here the CDR3 reads CASSQFDRGSSYEQYF. The CDR3, as DNA: TGTGCCAGCAGCCAGTTTGACAGGGGGAGCTCCTACGAGCAGTACTTC.

J is TRBJ1-1 and V is TRBV18, with 8 bases matching TRBD1. The CDR3 has 14 amino acids. Per germline, CDR1 KGHSH and CDR2 LQKENI. V shed 3 bases and J 6 bases; nucleotides not matched to a gene: 6. The CDR3 bases are TGTGCCAGCTCACCCCGGACAGGGATTGCTGAAGCTTTCTTT. Protein sequence: CASSPRTGIAEAFF. Drawing the rest from reference TRBV18 and TRBJ1-1, the complete variable domain is NAGVMQNPRHLVRRRGQEARLRCSPMKGHSHVYWYRQLPEEGLKFMVYLQKENIIDESGMPKERFSAEFPKEGPSILRIQQVVRGDSAAYFCASSPRTGIAEAFFGQGTRLTVV.

The genes are TRBV11-2 and TRBJ2-7; 10 nucleotides align to TRBD2. The CDR3 length is 15 residues. V shed 3 bases and J 3 bases; nucleotides not matched to a gene: 5. Germline V gene data show CDR1 as SGHAT and CDR2 as FQNNGV. CDR3 nucleotides: TGTGCCAGCAGCTTGGGGACTAGCGAATTCTACGAGCAGTACTTC. Translated, it gives CASSLGTSEFYEQYF.